This record looks at one T cell receptor beta chain sequence and its context. Its antigen is undetermined. The data were taken from a study of identical twins. Findings and caveats of the study: With monozygotic twins, out-of-frame TCR alpha sharing exceeded what models estimated. Conclusions were drawn cross-sectionally by statistical analysis, without following the same donors.

Among all donors, each was a healthy Caucasian. MiXCR was run by TCRdb on the 5' RACE reads, yielding one entry per CDR3 protein. This table has 500,000 or so distinct CDR3 sequences, roughly an eighth appearing once. J gave up 10 bases and V 6 bases, and 9 bases lay outside the gene matches. This CDR3 region has 13 residues. The germline V gene encodes CDR1 MDHEN and CDR2 SYDVKM. The same sample was also used in a study of yellow fever vaccine responses in identical twins.

Sequencing used CD4+ T cells sorted from blood. The receptor was derived from a woman aged 18-29 years in good health. V is TRBV28 and J is TRBJ2-1, with 7 bases lining up with TRBD1. The CDR3 nucleotides are TGTGCCAGCAGGAAACAGGGGATTACGGAGCAGTTCTTC. Amino acid sequence: CASRKQGITEQFF.